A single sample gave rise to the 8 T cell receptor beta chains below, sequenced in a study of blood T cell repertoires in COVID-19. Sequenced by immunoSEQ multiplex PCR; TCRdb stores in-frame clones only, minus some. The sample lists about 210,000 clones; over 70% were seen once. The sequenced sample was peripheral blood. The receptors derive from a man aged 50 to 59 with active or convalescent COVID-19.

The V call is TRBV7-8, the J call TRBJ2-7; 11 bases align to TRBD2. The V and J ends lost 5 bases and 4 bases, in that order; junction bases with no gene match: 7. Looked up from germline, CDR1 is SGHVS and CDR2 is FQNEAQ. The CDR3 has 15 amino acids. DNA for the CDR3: TGTGCCAGCAGCACTAGCGGGAGCCCTAAATACGAGCAGTACTTC. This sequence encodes CASSTSGSPKYEQYF.

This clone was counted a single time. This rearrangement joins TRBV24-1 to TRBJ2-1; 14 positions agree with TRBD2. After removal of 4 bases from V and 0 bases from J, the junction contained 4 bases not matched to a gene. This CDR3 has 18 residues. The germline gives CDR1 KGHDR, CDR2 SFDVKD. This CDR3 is CATSEPGTSGSSYNEQFF. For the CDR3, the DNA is TGTGCCACCAGTGAGCCCGGGACTAGCGGGAGCTCCTACAATGAGCAGTTCTTC.

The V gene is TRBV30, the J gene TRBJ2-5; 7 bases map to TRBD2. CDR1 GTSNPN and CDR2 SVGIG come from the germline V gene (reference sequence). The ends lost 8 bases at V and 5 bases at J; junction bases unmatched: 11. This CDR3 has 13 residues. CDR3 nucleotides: TGTGCCACGGGGAGGGGAGGGGAGGAGACCCAGTACTTC. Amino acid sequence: CATGRGGEETQYF.

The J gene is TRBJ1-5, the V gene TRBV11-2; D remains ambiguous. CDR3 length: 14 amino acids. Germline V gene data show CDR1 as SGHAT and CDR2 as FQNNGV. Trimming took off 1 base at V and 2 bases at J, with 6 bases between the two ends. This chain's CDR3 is CASSLGTRNQPQHF. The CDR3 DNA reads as TGTGCCAGCAGCTTAGGTACACGCAATCAGCCCCAGCATTTT. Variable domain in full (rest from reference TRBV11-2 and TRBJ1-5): EAGVAQSPRYKIIEKRQSVAFWCNPISGHATLYWYQQILGQGPKLLIQFQNNGVVDDSQLPKDRFSAERLKGVDSTLKIQPAKLEDSAVYLCASSLGTRNQPQHFGDGTRLSIL.

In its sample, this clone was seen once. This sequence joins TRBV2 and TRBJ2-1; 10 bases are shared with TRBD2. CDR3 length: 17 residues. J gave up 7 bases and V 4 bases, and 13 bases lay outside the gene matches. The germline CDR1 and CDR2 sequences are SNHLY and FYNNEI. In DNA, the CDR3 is TGTGCCAGCAGTGGGTTGGTAGCGGGAGGTCCGCTTAATGAGCAGTTCTTC. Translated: CASSGLVAGGPLNEQFF.

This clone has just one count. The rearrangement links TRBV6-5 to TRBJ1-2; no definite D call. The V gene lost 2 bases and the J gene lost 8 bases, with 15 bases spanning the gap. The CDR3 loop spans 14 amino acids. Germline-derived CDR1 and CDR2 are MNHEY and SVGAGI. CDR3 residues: CASSYIDRAGGYTF. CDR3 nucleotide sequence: TGTGCCAGCAGTTACATTGATAGGGCGGGCGGCTACACCTTC.

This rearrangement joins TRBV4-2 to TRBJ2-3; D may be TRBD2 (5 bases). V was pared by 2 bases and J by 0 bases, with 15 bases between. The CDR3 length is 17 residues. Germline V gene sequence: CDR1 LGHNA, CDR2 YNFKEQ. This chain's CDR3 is CASSQRGGVTSTDTQYF. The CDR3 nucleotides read TGTGCCAGCAGCCAACGGGGTGGAGTCACTAGCACAGATACGCAGTATTTT.

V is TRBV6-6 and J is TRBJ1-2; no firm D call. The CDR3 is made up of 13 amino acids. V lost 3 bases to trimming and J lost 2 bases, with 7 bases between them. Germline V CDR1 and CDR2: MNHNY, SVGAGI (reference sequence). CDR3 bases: TGTGCCAGCAGTTATCAACTGAACTATGGCTACACCTTC. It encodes CASSYQLNYGYTF.